This T cell receptor beta chain came from a study of shared clonotypes between healthy human individuals. Across the study: Each donor's CD4 naive and CD4 memory cells filled three plates apiece, CD8 naive two, and CD8 memory one.

There are 15 residues in the CDR3. J gave up 7 bases and V 5 bases, and 9 bases lay outside the gene matches. Germline V gives CDR1 MNHEY, CDR2 SMNVEV (reference sequence). Whole-study results and caveats: It was the non-shared clonotypes that had lower generation probabilities than clonotypes shared by all four donors.

CD45RA-negative memory and CD45RA+ naive subsets were split from the CD4+ cells. As concerns this clone: Its antigen is not identified.

For each subset, genomic DNA was distributed in equal portions over several immunoSEQ plates. Clones were sequenced by immunoSEQ multiplex PCR, and TCRdb holds only the in-frame ones, with some missing. The sample includes around 1.6 million clones, about 98% of them seen just once. Sequencing used naive CD4+ T cells sorted from blood. Subset specified: CD45RA+ positively selected. This chain links TRBV27 with TRBJ2-2, with 8 bases identical to TRBD1. The receptor's source is a man between 25 and 39 years old in good health. The CDR3 region is CASSRSGGLGGELFF. The CDR3 DNA sequence: TGTGCCAGCAGTAGATCAGGGGGCTTGGGCGGGGAGCTGTTTTTT.